Sequencing of this TCR beta chain was carried out in a study of T cell responses to AZD1222 COVID-19 vaccine. As regards this clone: Antigen unknown.

Sequencing used immunoSEQ multiplex PCR; TCRdb keeps in-frame clones, though not all of them. The profile shows 150,000 or so clones, about nine tenths of them singletons. Germline lookup yields CDR1 SGDLS and CDR2 YYNGEE. The CDR3 sequence is 13 residues long. V shed 2 bases and J shed 2 bases, with 7 bases lying between them. Regarding the study as a whole: CD4 TCRs associated with vaccination spanned spike, dominating at 160-218 and 743-854. Baseline seropositivity occurred in only a handful of AZD1222 recipients.

This TCR was sampled from an adult in good health. The gene calls are TRBV9 and TRBJ1-2; perhaps TRBD1 as D (5 bases). Specimen: peripheral blood, collected on day 0 of MenACWY control vaccination. Written as DNA, the CDR3 is TGTGCCAGCAGCGTGGACACCAACTATGGCTACACCTTC. Translation: CASSVDTNYGYTF.